This T cell receptor (beta chain) was documented in a study of blood T cell repertoires in COVID-19. In the study overall: T cells, B-cell-depleted T cells, or PBMCs supplied cDNA or gDNA.

V was pared by 8 bases and J by 2 bases, with 21 bases between. This CDR3 has 16 residues. Per germline, CDR1 SGHAT and CDR2 FQNNGV. In its sample, this clone was seen once. As processed by the authors: Reference gene primer amplification gave estimated nucleated cell counts. Profiled with immunoSEQ multiplex PCR; TCRdb holds only in-frame clones, not every one. The DNA was the basis for D and trimming; V, J and clone size are from that table. The table records 400,000 to 450,000 clones, over 75% of them present only once. This rearrangement joins TRBV11-2 to TRBJ1-2; D may be TRBD1 (6 bases). The sample taken for sequencing was peripheral blood. The TCR sequence derives from a woman aged 40-49 years with COVID-19, enrolled during active disease. CDR3 protein: CASHSLGRGFNYGYTF. DNA for the CDR3: TGTGCCAGCCATTCATTGGGCAGGGGTTTCAACTATGGCTACACCTTC.